The source of this T cell receptor beta chain is a study of blood T cells in healthy people across ages (dated by TCRdb to 2014 to 2015). At the level of the whole study: In model experiments, template switching captured roughly one uniquely barcoded TCR beta cDNA molecule for every two T cells. The study measured age-related changes in TCR beta repertoire diversity using deep sequencing normalized with unique cDNA molecular identifiers. For two donors (one aged 18 to 29 and one aged 80 or older), the study analyzed two additional independent replicas of 1 million unique cDNA reads from the same blood draw. The donors were divided into four age groups: young (average about 15 years), middle-aged (approximately 42), aged (roughly 60) and long-lived (82). Donors of different ages were randomly distributed across sequencing lanes to avoid experimental bias.

The roughly 39 donors, aged about 6 to 100 years, were systemically healthy Caucasian individuals from Russia. Around 9.9 milliliters of peripheral blood were collected from each donor into EDTA-treated Vacutainer tubes. Ficoll-Paque density-gradient centrifugation was used to isolate PBMCs, with at least 6.5 million per sample. Trizol reagent was used to extract total RNA from PBMCs, with at least 5.5 micrograms per sample. For every donor, flow cytometry on a PBMC aliquot measured the percentage of naive CD45RAhigh/CD27high T cells. Results and caveats for the whole study, not just this receptor: Observed TCR beta diversity per million T cells fell roughly linearly with age, and a significant reduction was already apparent by age around 40. Because the CMV infection status of the donors was unknown, age-related changes in expanded clonotypes may potentially have been confounded. Compared with the aged group, the long-lived group had more naive CD4+ T cells, fewer expanded clones and increased TCR diversity, a pattern suggesting age selection. There was a strong correlation between observed TCR beta diversity and the percentage of naive T cells measured by flow cytometry. Estimates of total diversity from one million sequenced T cells were regarded as lower bounds and underestimates. Conclusive comparison of naive and antigen-experienced compartments was prevented by the profiling of bulk unsorted PBMCs.

Receptor libraries were prepared by 5' RACE. The sequencer was an Illumina HiSeq 2500. A second PCR of roughly 6 to 11 cycles was performed with a sample-barcoded 5' primer and a J-beta primer mix. A template-switch 5' adaptor carrying 12 random nucleotides introduced a unique molecular identifier onto each TCR beta cDNA molecule. At least 3 million CDR3-containing paired-end reads were obtained from each sample. First-strand cDNA was synthesized from all RNA with the Mint cDNA synthesis kit, primed by a TRBC-specific oligonucleotide. Following uracil-DNA glycosylase treatment, all cDNA underwent a first 18-cycle PCR with the universal primers M1SS and BC2_uni_R. The original methods were these. For normalization, 1 million high-quality reads were randomly selected from each sample, with every read carrying a distinct molecular identifier. Reads sharing molecular identifiers were discarded rather than binned into consensus sequences. MiTCR, set to a Q25 quality threshold and the strictest error-elimination algorithm, was used for CDR3 identification, clonotype clustering and error correction. A nonparametric unseen species model using Euler transformation provided a lower-bound estimate of total TCR beta diversity. TCRdb cleaned the public reads at Q25 with fastp, built clones with MiXCR and kept in-frame beta chains. Each CDR3 protein appears once, grouped with its most common genes and DNA. These V and J calls are TCRdb output, not the study's own analysis. For this sample there are some 750,000 distinct CDR3 sequences; over 20% appear just once. Of the sample, roughly 22% falls within the top ten clones.

From a lookup of the germline V gene, CDR1 and CDR2 are SQVTM and ANQGSEA. Inclusive of the bounding cysteine and phenylalanine, the CDR3 is 11 residues long. Just the 33-base CDR3 DNA is kept, in frame starting at base 1. Notes on this clonotype: What antigen it recognizes has not been identified. No qualities accompany the bases; no much larger clone lies one base away.

Recombination joined TRBV29-1 with TRBJ2-5; a weak D assignment points to TRBD2 (5 bases agree). The closer fit of TRBJ2-1 to the DNA end suggests the J call may be wrong. Sequencing used blood. The origin of this receptor is a man in his 70s in good health. The DNA reads as follows: TGCAGCGCCAACAGAGGGTATGAGCAGTTCTTC. It codes for CSANRGYEQFF.